Presented here are 19 T cell receptor beta chains from one specimen sequenced in a study of blood T cell repertoires in COVID-19. Sequencing was performed with immunoSEQ multiplex PCR; in TCRdb, only in-frame clones are kept and a portion is missing. This table has about 150,000 clones, 76% appearing once. Material for sequencing was peripheral blood. These receptors all come from an elderly woman with acute or convalescent COVID-19.

The chain couples TRBV2 to TRBJ1-1, with 7 bases fitting TRBD1. This CDR3 contains 16 residues. In germline, CDR1 is SNHLY, CDR2 FYNNEI. V gave up 2 bases and J gave up 0 bases; unmatched junction bases: 6. CDR3 DNA: TGTGCCAGCAGTGAAACTAGGGACAGTCTGAACACTGAAGCTTTCTTT. Translating it yields CASSETRDSLNTEAFF.

The chain recombines TRBV5-1 with TRBJ1-5; 7 bases are a match to TRBD1. The trim removed 2 bases at V and 6 bases at J, leaving 5 bases unmatched. CDR3 length: 14 residues. Germline V lookup: CDR1 SGHRS, CDR2 YFSETQ. The CDR3 nucleotides read TGCGCCAGCAGCTTTGGGACAGACGGTCAGCCCCAGCATTTT. Its translation: CASSFGTDGQPQHF. Based on the CDR3 plus reference TRBV5-1 and TRBJ1-5, the full variable domain is KAGVTQTPRYLIKTRGQQVTLSCSPISGHRSVSWYQQTPGQGLQFLFEYFSETQRNKGNFPGRFSGRQFSNSRSEMNVSTLELGDSALYLCASSFGTDGQPQHFGDGTRLSIL.

V and J are TRBV6-2 or TRBV6-3 and TRBJ2-5, with 8 bases identical to TRBD2. CDR3 length: 13 residues. Germline trimming cut 6 bases from V and 2 bases from J; bases unmatched to any gene: 2. Germline V gives CDR1 MNHEY, CDR2 SVGEGT. Written as DNA, the CDR3 is TGTGCCAGCAGGCCTAGCGGGCAAGAGACCCAGTACTTC. Translation gives CASRPSGQETQYF.

This chain's CDR3 is CASSAGPPTVYEQYF. The CDR3 coding sequence is TGTGCCAGCAGCGCGGGTCCGCCAACGGTCTACGAGCAGTACTTC. The rearrangement links TRBV5-8 to TRBJ2-7, with D tentatively TRBD2 (5 bases). V was trimmed by 4 bases and J by 3 bases, leaving 17 bases between them. The CDR3 is 15 residues long. Germline V CDR1 and CDR2: SGHTS, YDEGEE.

This clone was detected only a few times. The chain carries TRBV11-3 and TRBJ1-1, with a weak D call TRBD1 (6 bases). Germline V gene data show CDR1 as SGHNT and CDR2 as YENEEA. The CDR3 sequence is 14 residues long. V was pared by 3 bases and J by 6 bases, with 14 bases between. The CDR3 here is CASSFGGAVSEAFF. The CDR3, as DNA: TGTGCCAGCAGCTTTGGGGGCGCCGTCTCTGAAGCTTTCTTT.

This clone was detected only a few times. V and J are TRBV6-6 and TRBJ2-3, with 8 bases fitting TRBD1. The CDR3 totals 16 residues. CDR1 MNHNY and CDR2 SVGAGI come from the germline V gene (reference sequence). The trim removed 7 bases at V and 6 bases at J, leaving 15 bases unmatched. The CDR3 DNA sequence: TGTGCCAGCAACAAAGGCAGGGGGCAAGCGTTCGATACGCAGTATTTT. Protein product: CASNKGRGQAFDTQYF.

This clone has a single count. The chain links TRBV19 to TRBJ2-6, with TRBD1 as a possible D gene (5 bases). CDR1 is LNHDA, CDR2 SQIVND, per germline (reference sequence). Trimming stripped 3 bases from V and 0 bases from J, with 6 bases between. This CDR3 region has 15 residues. Here the CDR3 reads CASSMTVSGANVLTF. The CDR3 bases are TGTGCCAGTAGTATGACAGTCTCTGGGGCCAACGTCCTGACTTTC. Filled out from reference TRBV19 and TRBJ2-6, the complete variable domain reads DGGITQSPKYLFRKEGQNVTLSCEQNLNHDAMYWYRQDPGQGLRLIYYSQIVNDFQKGDIAEGYSVSREKKESFPLTVTSAQKNPTAFYLCASSMTVSGANVLTFGAGSRLTVL.

Concerning this clone itself: One end of the junction fails to match germline, which may point to a read error. V usage is TRBV30 and J usage is TRBJ1-5; weak D call: TRBD1 (6 bases). The germline V gene encodes CDR1 GTSNPN and CDR2 SVGIG (reference sequence). The CDR3 runs 13 residues. The chain's CDR3 is CAWSAQGKQPQHF. CDR3 sequence (DNA): TGTGCCTGGAGTGCACAGGGCAAACAGCCCCAGCATTTT.

The V call is TRBV6-1, the J call TRBJ1-5; possibly TRBD1 for D (5 bases). The germline V gene has CDR1 MNHNS and CDR2 SASEGT. V shed 1 base and J shed 2 bases, with 12 bases lying between them. This CDR3 has 16 residues. The DNA of the CDR3 is TGTGCCAGCAGTGAAGGGAGGGGAGTGGGCAATCAGCCCCAGCATTTT. This translates into CASSEGRGVGNQPQHF.

The chain recombines TRBV3-1 (or the pseudogene TRBV3-2) with TRBJ2-1; TRBD2 aligns across 8 bases. Germline CDR1 and CDR2: LGHDT and YNNKEL (reference sequence). CDR3 length equals 17 residues. J gave up 3 bases and V 6 bases, and 13 bases lay outside the gene matches. The CDR3 DNA reads TGTGCCAGCAGACTCGGGGATAGCGGGGTTTTCTACAATGAGCAGTTCTTC. Protein: CASRLGDSGVFYNEQFF.

The rearrangement uses TRBV6-2 or TRBV6-3 and TRBJ2-7, with TRBD2 matching over 12 bases. Trimming removed 3 bases from V and 4 bases from J; junction bases left unmatched: 10. Germline CDR1 is MNHEY and CDR2 is SVGEGT. The CDR3 spans 17 residues. CDR3 coding DNA: TGTGCCAGCAGTTATGCTAGCGGGGGGGCCGAAACGTACGAGCAGTACTTC. Encoded protein: CASSYASGGAETYEQYF.

V gene TRBV18 combines with J gene TRBJ2-5; D is perhaps TRBD1 (6 bases). CDR3 length: 16 residues. Trimming stripped 1 base from V and 1 base from J, with 13 bases between. Germline CDR1 reads KGHSH; CDR2 reads LQKENI. The CDR3 loop is CASSPRGQNGQETQYF. The CDR3 DNA follows: TGTGCCAGCTCACCACGGGGACAAAACGGCCAAGAGACCCAGTACTTC.

This chain links TRBV11-3 with TRBJ1-1; no definite D call. V was clipped by 4 bases and J by 0 bases, with 6 bases between them. CDR3 length equals 13 residues. Germline V gene sequence: CDR1 SGHNT, CDR2 YENEEA. The CDR3 reads CASSSQMNTEAFF. The CDR3 DNA sequence: TGTGCCAGCAGCTCACAGATGAACACTGAAGCTTTCTTT. The full variable domain, in which reference TRBV11-3 and TRBJ1-1 provide the parts outside the CDR3, is EAGVVQSPRYKIIEKKQPVAFWCNPISGHNTLYWYLQNLGQGPELLIRYENEEAVDDSQLPKDRFSAERLKGVDSTLKIQPAELGDSAVYLCASSSQMNTEAFFGQGTRLTVV.

The CDR3 loop reads CASSEPGTGGTEAFF. DNA of the CDR3: TGTGCCAGCAGTGAGCCCGGGACAGGGGGCACTGAAGCTTTCTTT. The chain has TRBV25-1 and TRBJ1-1; TRBD1 agrees at 11 bases. Germline CDR1 reads MGHDK; CDR2 reads SYGVNS. The CDR3 is 15 residues long. The junction had 4 bases not matched to a gene; V was cut back by 3 bases and J by 4 bases.

The chain links TRBV12-3 or TRBV12-4 to TRBJ2-7, with TRBD1 matching over 9 bases. The CDR3 is 12 residues long. With 3 bases clipped from V and 11 bases from J, the junction kept 5 bases outside the gene matches. This CDR3 reads CASSFRDREEYF. CDR3 DNA sequence: TGTGCCAGCAGTTTCCGGGACAGGGAAGAGTACTTC.

The CDR3 DNA sequence: TGTGCCAGCAGCGGACAGGGGGTTGGTGAAAAACTGTTTTTT. It codes for CASSGQGVGEKLFF. This chain links TRBV9 with TRBJ1-4; 9 nucleotides match TRBD1. The CDR3 is 14 amino acids. Germline V gene sequence: CDR1 SGDLS, CDR2 YYNGEE. V shed 3 bases and J 7 bases; nucleotides not matched to a gene: 4.

This clone was observed a few times. The rearrangement uses TRBV7-2 and TRBJ2-5, with 10 bases fitting TRBD2. Germline lookup yields CDR1 SGHTA and CDR2 FQGNSA. V lost 5 bases and J lost 5; bases outside the gene matches: 11. This CDR3 contains 16 residues. CDR3: CASSLNSGTSAETQYF. CDR3 nucleotide sequence: TGTGCCAGCAGCCTCAACTCCGGGACTAGCGCGGAGACCCAGTACTTC. Filled out from reference TRBV7-2 and TRBJ2-5, the complete variable domain reads GAGVSQSPSNKVTEKGKDVELRCDPISGHTALYWYRQSLGQGLEFLIYFQGNSAPDKSGLPSDRFSAERTGGSVSTLTIQRTQQEDSAVYLCASSLNSGTSAETQYFGPGTRLLVL.

This clone was counted between two and nine times. The chain carries TRBV6-5 and TRBJ2-7; 7 nucleotides align to TRBD1. The ends lost 6 bases at V and 2 bases at J; junction bases unmatched: 10. Germline assignment: CDR1 MNHEY and CDR2 SVGAGI. CDR3 length equals 15 residues. CDR3 in amino acids: CASRPTWDRPYEQYF. CDR3 bases: TGTGCCAGCAGACCCACATGGGACAGACCCTACGAGCAGTACTTC.

The genes are TRBV7-9 and TRBJ1-4; D gene uncertain. This CDR3 has 16 amino acids. V was pared by 3 bases and J by 8 bases, with 19 bases between. Germline V lookup: CDR1 SEHNR, CDR2 FQNEAQ (reference sequence). In DNA form, the CDR3 reads TGTGCCAGCAGCTTGGGCCCGGAGGTTCAACAAGAAAAACTGTTTTTT. Residues: CASSLGPEVQQEKLFF. Based on the CDR3 plus reference TRBV7-9 and TRBJ1-4, the full variable domain is DTGVSQNPRHKITKRGQNVTFRCDPISEHNRLYWYRQTLGQGPEFLTYFQNEAQLEKSRLLSDRFSAERPKGSFSTLEIQRTEQGDSAMYLCASSLGPEVQQEKLFFGSGTQLSVL.